This record looks at one T cell receptor beta chain sequence and its context. The antigen is not known. TCRdb's copy holds only in-frame clones and misses some; the assay was immunoSEQ multiplex PCR. Of approximately 30,000 clones in the sample, 70% to 90% were seen once. The sample belongs to a study of OX40 agonist ivuxolimab in advanced cancers. About the study: Age averaged approximately 60 years (range roughly 23 to 79), and 82.7% were male.

General observations from the study: Not determined was the antigen specificity of the expanded peripheral T cells.

Germline V CDR1 and CDR2: PRHDT, FYEKMQ (reference sequence). The CDR3 runs to 16 residues. V trimming: 2 bases; J trimming: 2 bases; junction bases outside the gene matches: 9. The sequence derives from an adult with an advanced solid tumor such as melanoma, head and neck, liver or kidney cancer. This chain joins TRBV13 and TRBJ2-7; the match to TRBD2 covers 7 bases. The specimen comprised CD4+ or CD8+ T cells sorted from blood, sampled in a trial of the OX40 agonist ivuxolimab. The chain's CDR3 is CASSLTEAGAPYEQYF. DNA of the CDR3: TGTGCCAGCAGCTTAACGGAGGCGGGAGCCCCCTACGAGCAGTACTTC. Full variable domain (rest looked up from reference TRBV13 and TRBJ2-7): AAGVIQSPRHLIKEKRETATLKCYPIPRHDTVYWYQQGPGQDPQFLISFYEKMQSDKGSIPDRFSAQQFSDYHSELNMSSLELGDSALYFCASSLTEAGAPYEQYFGPGTRLTVT.